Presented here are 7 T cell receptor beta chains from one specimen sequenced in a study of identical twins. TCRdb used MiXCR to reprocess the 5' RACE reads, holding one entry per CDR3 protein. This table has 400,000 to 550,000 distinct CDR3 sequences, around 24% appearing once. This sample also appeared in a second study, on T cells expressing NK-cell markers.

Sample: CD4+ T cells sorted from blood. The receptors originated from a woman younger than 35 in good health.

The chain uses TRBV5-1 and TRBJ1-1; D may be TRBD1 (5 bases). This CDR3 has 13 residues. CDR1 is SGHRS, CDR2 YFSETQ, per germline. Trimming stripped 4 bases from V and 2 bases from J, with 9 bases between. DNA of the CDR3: TGCGCCAGCAGCATGACAGTTAACACTGAAGCTTTCTTT. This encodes CASSMTVNTEAFF.

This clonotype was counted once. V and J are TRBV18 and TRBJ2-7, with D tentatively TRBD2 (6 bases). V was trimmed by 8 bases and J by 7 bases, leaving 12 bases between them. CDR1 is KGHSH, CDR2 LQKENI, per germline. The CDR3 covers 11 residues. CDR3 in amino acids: CASALGREQYF. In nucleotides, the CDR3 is TGTGCCAGCGCGCTGGGGAGGGAGCAGTACTTC. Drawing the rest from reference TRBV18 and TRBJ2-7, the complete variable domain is NAGVMQNPRHLVRRRGQEARLRCSPMKGHSHVYWYRQLPEEGLKFMVYLQKENIIDESGMPKERFSAEFPKEGPSILRIQQVVRGDSAAYFCASALGREQYFGPGTRLTVT.

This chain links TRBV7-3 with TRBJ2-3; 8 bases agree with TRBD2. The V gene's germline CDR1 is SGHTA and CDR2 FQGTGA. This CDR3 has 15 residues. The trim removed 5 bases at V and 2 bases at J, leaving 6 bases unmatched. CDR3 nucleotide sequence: TGTGCCAGCAGCAGACAAGCGGGGGACACAGATACGCAGTATTTT. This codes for CASSRQAGDTDTQYF.

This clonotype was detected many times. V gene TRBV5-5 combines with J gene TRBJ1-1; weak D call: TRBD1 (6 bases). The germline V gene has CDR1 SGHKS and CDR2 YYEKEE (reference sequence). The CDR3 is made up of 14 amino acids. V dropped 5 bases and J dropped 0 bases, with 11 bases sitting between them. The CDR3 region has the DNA TGTGCCAGCAGTTCGACAGGAATGAACACTGAAGCTTTCTTT. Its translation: CASSSTGMNTEAFF.

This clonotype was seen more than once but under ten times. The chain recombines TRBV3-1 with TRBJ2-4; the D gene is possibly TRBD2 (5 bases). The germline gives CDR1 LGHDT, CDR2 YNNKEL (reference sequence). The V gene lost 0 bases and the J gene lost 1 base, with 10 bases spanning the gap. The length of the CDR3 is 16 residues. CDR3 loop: CASSQEGSSAKNIQYF. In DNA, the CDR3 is TGTGCCAGCAGCCAAGAAGGGAGTTCTGCCAAAAACATTCAGTACTTC.

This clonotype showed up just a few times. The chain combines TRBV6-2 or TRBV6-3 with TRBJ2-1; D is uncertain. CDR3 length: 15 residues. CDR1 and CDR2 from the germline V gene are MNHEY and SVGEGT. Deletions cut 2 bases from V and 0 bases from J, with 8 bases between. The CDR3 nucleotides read TGTGCCAGCAGTTACAGCAGGAGCTCCTACAATGAGCAGTTCTTC. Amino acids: CASSYSRSSYNEQFF.

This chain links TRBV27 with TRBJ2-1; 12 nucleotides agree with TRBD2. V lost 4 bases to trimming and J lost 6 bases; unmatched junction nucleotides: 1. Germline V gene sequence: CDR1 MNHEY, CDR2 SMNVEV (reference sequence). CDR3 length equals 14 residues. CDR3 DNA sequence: TGTGCCAGCAGTTGGACTAGCGGGGCCAATGAGCAGTTCTTC. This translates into CASSWTSGANEQFF.